This TCR beta chain originates from a study of cytomegalovirus exposure and HLA in healthy donors. PCR used 60 Vbeta primers and 13 Jbeta primers. Libraries were prepared by immunoSEQ multiplex PCR; TCRdb keeps only in-frame clonotypes and omits some of them. This table has 100,000 to 150,000 clones, just under 75% appearing once. CDR1 and CDR2 from the germline V gene are LNHDA and SQIVND (reference sequence). V lost 1 base and J 2 bases, leaving 9 bases between the germline ends. CDR3 size: 14 residues. The chain recombines TRBV19 with TRBJ2-7; perhaps TRBD1 as D (5 bases). The sequenced material came from PBMCs. The origin of this receptor is a man between 40 and 49 years old in good health and CMV-seropositive. Written as DNA, the CDR3 is TGTGCCAGTAGTATAGGGGGCCCGCCCTACGAGCAGTACTTC. Protein: CASSIGGPPYEQYF.